This T cell receptor (beta chain) was recovered during a study of T cell changes during pregnancy in multiple sclerosis. Trimming at V came to 4 bases and at J to 2 bases, leaving 2 bases not matched to a gene. The CDR3 is 13 residues long. Germline CDR1 is SGHDT and CDR2 is YYEEEE. The assay was immunoSEQ multiplex PCR, and TCRdb's table has in-frame clones only and misses some. The data contain about 83,000 clones, around 90% of them singletons. The chain couples TRBV5-6 to TRBJ1-2, with 7 bases fitting TRBD1. This sequence was found in a female donor in good health, serving as a control in a pregnancy study. Some clones in this sample may be carry-over from other donors' samples. Sample: PBMCs, taken in the first trimester of pregnancy. As DNA, the CDR3 is TGTGCCAGCAGCGAGGGACAGAACTATGGCTACACCTTC. Protein sequence: CASSEGQNYGYTF.